This TCR beta chain was documented in a study of blood T cell repertoires in COVID-19. CDR1 and CDR2 (germline): DFQATT, SNEGSKA (reference sequence). This CDR3 is 13 amino acids long. The junction had 10 bases not matched to a gene; V was cut back by 3 bases and J by 10 bases. Assay: immunoSEQ multiplex PCR; the TCRdb copy retains only in-frame clones and omits some. The sample includes about 74,000 clones, over 85% of them seen just once. Sequenced sample: peripheral blood. V gene TRBV20-1 combines with J gene TRBJ1-1; 8 bases fit TRBD1. The sequence derives from a human donor in a cohort sampled during active COVID-19. The CDR3 sequence is CSASVRGPIGAFF. For the CDR3, the DNA is TGCAGTGCTAGTGTCAGGGGGCCCATCGGAGCTTTCTTT.